The next 28 T cell receptor beta chains were all read from a single sample in a study of blood T cell repertoires in COVID-19. Method: immunoSEQ multiplex PCR; TCRdb's copy keeps in-frame clones and lacks some. Here the sample spans fewer than 300,000 clones, more than 75% being singletons. Sample: peripheral blood. The receptor set was obtained from a woman aged 45-59 years with acute or convalescent COVID-19.

The rearrangement joins TRBV9 to TRBJ2-1; maybe TRBD2 (6 bases). Looked up from germline, CDR1 is SGDLS and CDR2 is YYNGEE. V was clipped by 4 bases and J by 0 bases, with 11 bases between them. This CDR3 spans 15 amino acids. CDR3 sequence reads: CASSISGTSYNEQFF. CDR3 nucleotide sequence: TGTGCCAGCAGCATTAGCGGAACCTCCTACAATGAGCAGTTCTTC.

V usage is TRBV5-5 and J usage is TRBJ2-3; no clear D. The germline CDR1 and CDR2 sequences are SGHKS and YYEKEE (reference sequence). V shed 3 bases and J shed 4 bases, with 12 bases lying between them. The CDR3 is 14 residues long. In nucleotides, the CDR3 is TGTGCCAGCAGCTCTGGAGCAGCTGCAGATACGCAGTATTTT. Translated, it gives CASSSGAAADTQYF.

The chain recombines TRBV24-1 with TRBJ2-3; 8 bases are a match to TRBD1. J lost 4 bases, V lost 6 bases, and 11 bases had no gene match. Germline V CDR1 and CDR2: KGHDR, SFDVKD. The CDR3 spans 16 residues. The CDR3 protein is CATSLSGTGLPDTQYF. CDR3 in DNA: TGTGCCACCAGTCTATCCGGGACAGGCTTGCCAGATACGCAGTATTTT.

The chain joins TRBV19 to TRBJ2-5; possibly TRBD2 for D (6 bases). Germline CDR1 reads LNHDA; CDR2 reads SQIVND (reference sequence). CDR3 length: 13 residues. Deletions cut 4 bases from V and 5 bases from J, with 11 bases between. CDR3 DNA sequence: TGTGCCAGTAGTAACACTAGCCCCGAGACCCAGTACTTC. Translating gives CASSNTSPETQYF.

This chain connects TRBV9 to TRBJ1-4; perhaps TRBD1 as D (6 bases). Trimming took off 2 bases at V and 7 bases at J, with 18 bases between the two ends. This CDR3 is built from 16 residues. The germline V gene encodes CDR1 SGDLS and CDR2 YYNGEE. The CDR3 sequence: CASSVGRGALGEKLFF. CDR3 DNA: TGTGCCAGCAGCGTGGGGCGGGGGGCGCTTGGTGAAAAACTGTTTTTT.

This chain links TRBV7-3 with TRBJ1-4; no definite D call. V lost 2 bases to trimming and J lost 3 bases, with 7 bases between them. This CDR3 spans 14 amino acids. Germline V CDR1 and CDR2: SGHTA, FQGTGA. The CDR3 loop reads CASSLGLSNEKLFF. The CDR3, as DNA: TGTGCCAGCAGCTTAGGGCTCTCTAATGAAAAACTGTTTTTT.

This chain connects TRBV7-3 to TRBJ1-1, with D perhaps TRBD1 (6 bases). Germline V gives CDR1 SGHTA, CDR2 FQGTGA. The germline V and J ends were trimmed by 5 bases and 7 bases, with 14 bases remaining between them. The CDR3 has 13 residues. The CDR3: CASSPRGSVEAFF. The DNA of the CDR3 is TGTGCCAGCAGCCCCAGGGGTTCGGTTGAAGCTTTCTTT.

This chain links TRBV30 with TRBJ1-1; 8 bases map to TRBD1. The CDR3 sequence is 12 residues long. V shed 3 bases and J 3 bases; nucleotides not matched to a gene: 0. Germline V gives CDR1 GTSNPN, CDR2 SVGIG (reference sequence). CDR3 in amino acids: CAWSRGHTEAFF. The CDR3 DNA reads TGTGCCTGGAGCAGGGGGCACACTGAAGCTTTCTTT.

The chain joins TRBV6-5 to TRBJ1-1; D not resolved. There are 16 residues in the CDR3. Germline V CDR1 and CDR2: MNHEY, SVGAGI. Trimming stripped 0 bases from V and 5 bases from J, with 16 bases between. CDR3: CASSYSGSSRGTEAFF. DNA of the CDR3: TGTGCCAGCAGTTACTCCGGGTCCAGTCGCGGAACTGAAGCTTTCTTT.

Turning to this clone: Mismatch with germline at one junction end may stem from a read error. The chain carries TRBV28 and TRBJ1-4; 7 bases line up with TRBD1. The CDR3 has 13 residues. Germline CDR1 reads MDHEN; CDR2 reads SYDVKM. Here the CDR3 DNA reads TGTGCCACTTTGAGGGGGCCTAAAGAAAAACTGTTTTTT. Translation: CATLRGPKEKLFF.

The table lists this clone with a count of one. The genes are TRBV5-4 and TRBJ2-2; 10 nucleotides match TRBD1. CDR3 length: 16 residues. J was trimmed by 5 bases and V by 0 bases; bases with no gene match: 4. Germline values: CDR1 SGHNT, CDR2 YYREEE (reference sequence). The CDR3 DNA sequence: TGTGCCAGCAGCTTGGGGACAGGGGGGAGGACCGGGGAGCTGTTTTTT. Its translation is CASSLGTGGRTGELFF.

This rearrangement joins TRBV28 to TRBJ1-1, with TRBD1 identical over 12 bases. Germline V gene data show CDR1 as MDHEN and CDR2 as SYDVKM. Trimming cost V 5 bases and J 2 bases; bases outside gene matches: 12. The CDR3 length is 18 residues. In DNA, the CDR3 is TGTGCCAGCAGTCCCCCGGGACAGGGGGCGCGGACAAACACTGAAGCTTTCTTT. It yields the protein CASSPPGQGARTNTEAFF. The whole variable domain, remainder taken from reference TRBV28 and TRBJ1-1, is DVKVTQSSRYLVKRTGEKVFLECVQDMDHENMFWYRQDPGLGLRLIYFSYDVKMKEKGDIPEGYSVSREKKERFSLILESASTNQTSMYLCASSPPGQGARTNTEAFFGQGTRLTVV.

The chain combines TRBV19 with TRBJ2-1, with D unclear. Trimming took off 4 bases at V and 5 bases at J, with 18 bases between the two ends. Germline V gives CDR1 LNHDA, CDR2 SQIVND (reference sequence). The length of the CDR3 is 16 residues. CDR3 in amino acids: CASSTSRRPRDNEQFF. The CDR3 bases are TGTGCCAGTAGTACGTCAAGGAGACCGAGAGACAATGAGCAGTTCTTC.

This chain links TRBV7-3 with TRBJ2-7; 7 bases align to TRBD2. The CDR3 consists of 14 residues. Germline V lookup: CDR1 SGHTA, CDR2 FQGTGA. V dropped 2 bases and J dropped 0; count of bases not matched to a gene: 1. CDR3 amino acids: CASSLQRGSYEQYF. The CDR3 nucleotides are TGTGCCAGCAGCTTACAGCGGGGCTCCTACGAGCAGTACTTC. Full variable domain (remainder filled in from reference TRBV7-3 and TRBJ2-7): GAGVSQTPSNKVTEKGKYVELRCDPISGHTALYWYRQSLGQGPEFLIYFQGTGAADDSGLPNDRFFAVRPEGSVSTLKIQRTERGDSAVYLCASSLQRGSYEQYFGPGTRLTVT.

This clone was observed once. The V gene is TRBV21-1, the J gene TRBJ2-7; TRBD2, as called in the table, went unchecked against the DNA. TRBV21-1 counts as a pseudogene. CDR3 size: 13 residues. CDR3 loop: CASRTSGPYEQYF. Written as DNA, the CDR3 is TGTGCCAGCCGGACTAGCGGACCCTACGAGCAGTACTTC.

The chain couples TRBV4-2 to TRBJ1-1; D unresolved. The CDR3 loop spans 15 amino acids. Germline values: CDR1 LGHNA, CDR2 YNFKEQ. Trimming left V 0 bases short and J 5 bases short, with 13 bases between. CDR3 region: CASSQDQRVGTEAFF. The DNA for the CDR3 is TGTGCCAGCAGCCAAGATCAGAGGGTCGGAACTGAAGCTTTCTTT.

The chain is built from TRBV7-9 and TRBJ1-2; 8 bases fit TRBD1. Germline V gene lookup returns CDR1 SEHNR and CDR2 FQNEAQ (reference sequence). The CDR3 spans 15 residues. V shed 5 bases, J shed 3 bases, and the junction held 8 bases outside the gene matches. CDR3 loop: CASSLQGATDYGYTF. DNA for the CDR3: TGTGCCAGCAGCCTCCAGGGGGCTACGGACTATGGCTACACCTTC. The entire variable domain, with the rest obtained from reference TRBV7-9 and TRBJ1-2, is as follows: DTGVSQNPRHKITKRGQNVTFRCDPISEHNRLYWYRQTLGQGPEFLTYFQNEAQLEKSRLLSDRFSAERPKGSFSTLEIQRTEQGDSAMYLCASSLQGATDYGYTFGSGTRLTVV.

The table lists this clone with a few counts. This chain links TRBV7-2 with TRBJ2-7; 7 positions match TRBD1. Germline V gene lookup returns CDR1 SGHTA and CDR2 FQGNSA. CDR3 length equals 16 residues. V lost 5 bases to trimming and J lost 2 bases; unmatched junction nucleotides: 12. In DNA, the CDR3 is TGTGCCAGCAGCCGTGACAGGGCAGACCTTACCTACGAGCAGTACTTC. Protein sequence: CASSRDRADLTYEQYF.

V gene TRBV28 combines with J gene TRBJ2-7; 8 bases are shared with TRBD2. Looked up from germline, CDR1 is MDHEN and CDR2 is SYDVKM. V lost 3 bases, J lost 1 base, and 2 bases stayed unmatched. The CDR3 totals 14 residues. DNA for the CDR3: TGTGCCAGCAGTTTCGGGGGGGGTTCCTACGAGCAGTACTTC. This sequence encodes CASSFGGGSYEQYF.

The chain uses TRBV27 and TRBJ1-2; TRBD1 aligns across 8 bases. Germline V lookup: CDR1 MNHEY, CDR2 SMNVEV (reference sequence). V was clipped by 6 bases and J by 4 bases; unmatched bases: 7. The CDR3 totals 14 residues. The CDR3 nucleotides are TGTGCCAGCAGCAGCACAGGGGGACCCTATGGCTACACCTTC. It yields the protein CASSSTGGPYGYTF.

The chain combines TRBV28 with TRBJ2-7, with TRBD1 as a possible D gene (5 bases). The CDR3 is made up of 14 amino acids. Per germline, CDR1 MDHEN and CDR2 SYDVKM. Trimming pared 2 bases from V and 2 bases from J, leaving 10 bases between. CDR3 in amino acids: CASSLVGQTYEQYF. In DNA form, the CDR3 reads TGTGCCAGCAGTTTAGTGGGGCAGACCTACGAGCAGTACTTC. Combining the CDR3 with reference TRBV28 and TRBJ2-7 gives the whole variable domain DVKVTQSSRYLVKRTGEKVFLECVQDMDHENMFWYRQDPGLGLRLIYFSYDVKMKEKGDIPEGYSVSREKKERFSLILESASTNQTSMYLCASSLVGQTYEQYFGPGTRLTVT.

The chain is built from TRBV2 and TRBJ1-2; possibly TRBD1 for D (5 bases). CDR3 length: 14 amino acids. V lost 5 bases, J lost 8 bases, and 18 bases lay in between. Looked up from germline, CDR1 is SNHLY and CDR2 is FYNNEI. The CDR3 region has the DNA TGTGCCAGCAGTCCCTGGGGCCTAGAGGCGGGCTACACCTTC. Amino acids: CASSPWGLEAGYTF.

The rearrangement uses TRBV13 and TRBJ2-3; the match to TRBD2 covers 10 bases. The CDR3 is 16 residues long. V was pared by 5 bases and J by 7 bases, with 12 bases of the junction left unmatched. Germline V gives CDR1 PRHDT, CDR2 FYEKMQ (reference sequence). The chain's CDR3 is CASSASGTSETYTQYF. The CDR3 nucleotides are TGTGCCAGCAGCGCCTCCGGGACTAGCGAGACTTATACGCAGTATTTT.

Only one count was recorded for this clone. The chain uses TRBV4-3 and TRBJ2-1, with a possible D match to TRBD2 (6 bases). The CDR3 extends over 18 amino acids. Germline V gene data show CDR1 as LGHNA and CDR2 as YSLEER. Trimming stripped 0 bases from V and 1 base from J, with 16 bases between. The CDR3 spells CASSQDPKGLSSYNEQFF. DNA of the CDR3: TGCGCCAGCAGCCAAGACCCGAAAGGACTATCGTCCTACAATGAGCAGTTCTTC.

This chain links TRBV7-9 with TRBJ2-7; D uncertain. Germline V CDR1 and CDR2: SEHNR, FQNEAQ (reference sequence). V shed 1 base and J shed 0 bases, with 10 bases lying between them. The CDR3 covers 15 residues. CDR3 bases: TGTGCCAGCAGCTTAGTTGGTCTGAGCTCCTACGAGCAGTACTTC. Protein product: CASSLVGLSSYEQYF.

The rearrangement joins TRBV11-1 to TRBJ1-2; possibly TRBD1 for D (6 bases). The CDR3 is made up of 13 amino acids. Germline V gene lookup returns CDR1 SGHAT and CDR2 FQDESV (reference sequence). V shed 5 bases and J shed 4 bases, with 11 bases lying between them. The CDR3 DNA reads TGTGCCAGCAGCAAGGGACATTCCTATGGCTACACCTTC. The encoded protein is CASSKGHSYGYTF.

The chain joins TRBV7-3 to TRBJ2-1; 8 nucleotides agree with TRBD2. J was trimmed by 8 bases and V by 2 bases; bases with no gene match: 5. CDR3 length: 14 amino acids. Germline-derived CDR1 and CDR2 are SGHTA and FQGTGA. This CDR3 reads CASSLSGLVHEQFF. The CDR3 nucleotides are TGTGCCAGCAGCTTATCGGGACTAGTCCATGAGCAGTTCTTC.

The table lists this clone with a count of one. J is TRBJ2-1 and V is TRBV11-2; 8 bases are shared with TRBD1. The V gene's germline CDR1 is SGHAT and CDR2 FQNNGV. V gave up 4 bases and J gave up 6 bases; unmatched junction bases: 2. The CDR3 totals 13 residues. The CDR3 loop reads CASSSDRGNEQFF. The CDR3 coding sequence is TGTGCCAGCAGCTCCGACAGGGGCAATGAGCAGTTCTTC. The full variable domain, rest sourced from reference TRBV11-2 and TRBJ2-1, is EAGVAQSPRYKIIEKRQSVAFWCNPISGHATLYWYQQILGQGPKLLIQFQNNGVVDDSQLPKDRFSAERLKGVDSTLKIQPAKLEDSAVYLCASSSDRGNEQFFGPGTRLTVL.